The 26 T cell receptor beta chains listed next were all sequenced from one sample in a study of CD8 T cells in ankylosing spondylitis. One entry per CDR3 protein, called by TCRdb with MiXCR from the 5' RACE reads. The top ten hold roughly 59% of the sample, which has 85,000 to 90,000 distinct CDR3 sequences, 27% seen once. Sequencing input: blood, either unsorted or a sorted T cell fraction (not recorded which). These receptors came from a male donor with ankylosing spondylitis or in good health (not recorded which).

The sample holds a few counts of this clonotype. This chain uses TRBV20-1 with TRBJ2-7; 11 nucleotides agree with TRBD2. The J segment lost 4 bases and the V segment lost 2 bases, leaving 4 bases of the junction unmatched. Germline CDR1 and CDR2: DFQATT and SNEGSKA (reference sequence). The CDR3 length is 14 residues. CDR3 region: CSARRLAGSYEQYF. CDR3 nucleotide sequence: TGCAGTGCTAGAAGACTAGCGGGAAGTTACGAGCAGTACTTC.

CDR3: CASSLMVGETQYF. Here the CDR3 DNA reads TGCGCCAGCAGCTTGATGGTGGGGGAGACCCAGTACTTC. The rearrangement uses TRBV5-1 and TRBJ2-5, with unresolved D. The CDR3 sequence is 13 residues long. Trimming cost V 1 base and J 5 bases, with 9 bases left between them. Looked up from germline, CDR1 is SGHRS and CDR2 is YFSETQ.

This clonotype turned up a few times. V usage is TRBV6-5 and J usage is TRBJ2-3; 7 bases match TRBD2. Looked up from germline, CDR1 is MNHEY and CDR2 is SVGAGI. Trimming cost V 4 bases and J 1 base; bases outside gene matches: 5. The CDR3 has 15 amino acids. CDR3 amino acids: CASSSYSGRTDTQYF. The CDR3 DNA follows: TGTGCCAGCAGTTCCTATAGCGGGCGCACAGATACGCAGTATTTT.

This clonotype was seen more than once but under ten times. Compared with germline, one end of the junction differs, possibly owing to a read error. The chain employs TRBV18 and TRBJ2-3; 8 bases match TRBD2. The CDR3 extends over 13 amino acids. CDR1 and CDR2 from the germline V gene are KGHSH and LQKENI. In DNA form, the CDR3 reads TGTGCCAGCTCACCTAACGATGGGGCTAGCGGGCATTTT. It yields the protein CASSPNDGASGHF.

The chain combines TRBV11-2 with TRBJ2-1, with TRBD1 matching 10 bases. Germline trimming cut 5 bases from V and 7 bases from J; bases unmatched to any gene: 5. CDR1 and CDR2 from the germline V gene are SGHAT and FQNNGV. The CDR3 totals 14 residues. Here the CDR3 DNA reads TGTGCCAGCAGCCCGGACAGGGGGGTAAATGAGCAGTTCTTC. Amino acids: CASSPDRGVNEQFF.

V is TRBV5-1 and J is TRBJ1-3; D is unresolved. There are 14 residues in the CDR3. In germline, CDR1 is SGHRS, CDR2 YFSETQ. V lost 0 bases to trimming and J lost 4 bases, with 8 bases between them. CDR3 loop: CASSLGTTGNTIYF. The CDR3 bases are TGCGCCAGCAGCTTGGGGACGACAGGAAACACCATATATTTT.

The chain carries TRBV10-3 and TRBJ1-5; possibly TRBD1 for D (5 bases). The CDR3 is 15 amino acids. V was shortened by 0 bases and J by 4 bases, with 10 bases between the two germline ends. Germline lookup yields CDR1 ENHRY and CDR2 SYGVKD. The CDR3 spells CAISESRQGNQPQHF. CDR3 DNA sequence: TGTGCCATCAGTGAGTCTAGGCAGGGTAATCAGCCCCAGCATTTT.

The table lists this clonotype with many counts. J is TRBJ1-1 and V is TRBV20-1, with a tentative D call TRBD1 (6 bases). V was shortened by 6 bases and J by 1 base, with 12 bases between the two germline ends. This CDR3 spans 13 amino acids. Germline values: CDR1 DFQATT, CDR2 SNEGSKA (reference sequence). In DNA, the CDR3 is TGCAGTGCCCCGGGACACTCGAACACTGAAGCTTTCTTT. Its translation: CSAPGHSNTEAFF.

J is TRBJ1-6 and V is TRBV12-3 or TRBV12-4, with D possibly being TRBD1 (5 bases). V lost 3 bases to trimming and J lost 8 bases, with 11 bases between them. The CDR3 has 14 residues. This chain's CDR3 is CASSLAGPDSPLHF. Written as DNA, the CDR3 is TGTGCCAGCAGTTTGGCGGGACCGGATTCACCCCTCCACTTT.

The chain has TRBV7-8 and TRBJ2-5; D is unresolved. Per the germline V gene, CDR1 is SGHVS and CDR2 is FQNEAQ. The V gene lost 1 base and the J gene lost 5 bases, with 8 bases spanning the gap. This CDR3 region has 13 residues. CDR3 region: CASSLETGETQYF. DNA for the CDR3: TGTGCCAGCAGCTTAGAGACTGGGGAGACCCAGTACTTC.

The chain uses TRBV12-3 or TRBV12-4 and TRBJ2-2; D gene unclear. V lost 1 base, J lost 11 bases, and 8 bases lay in between. CDR3 length equals 12 residues. Here the CDR3 DNA reads TGTGCCAGCAGTTTAGTCACCGATGAGCTGTTTTTT. Translating gives CASSLVTDELFF.

The table lists this clonotype with a few counts. The V gene is TRBV7-8, the J gene TRBJ1-1; 10 positions match TRBD1. The CDR3 has 13 amino acids. Germline lookup yields CDR1 SGHVS and CDR2 FQNEAQ. Germline trimming cut 5 bases from V and 7 bases from J; bases unmatched to any gene: 4. As DNA, the CDR3 is TGTGCCAGCAGCACAGACAGGGGGCTTGAAGCTTTCTTT. It is translated as CASSTDRGLEAFF.

The gene calls are TRBV20-1 and TRBJ2-6; D call uncertain. V lost 3 bases, J lost 4 bases, and 16 bases lay in between. The CDR3 covers 16 residues. Germline V gives CDR1 DFQATT, CDR2 SNEGSKA (reference sequence). The CDR3 here is CSARLEYGGGANVLTF. In DNA, the CDR3 is TGCAGTGCTAGGCTGGAGTATGGCGGCGGGGCCAACGTCCTGACTTTC.

This clonotype occurred many times. This rearrangement joins TRBV24-1 to TRBJ2-1; a weak D match, TRBD2 (7 bases). Per the germline V gene, CDR1 is KGHDR and CDR2 is SFDVKD. The CDR3 loop spans 17 amino acids. V was pared by 0 bases and J by 6 bases, with 17 bases between. Written as DNA, the CDR3 is TGTGCCACCAGTGATTTGCCGAACCCAGGGGAGGGCAATGAGCAGTTCTTC. Residues: CATSDLPNPGEGNEQFF.

This rearrangement joins TRBV7-9 to TRBJ1-2; 8 bases line up with TRBD1. Trimming took 5 bases from V and 2 from J; bases not matched to a gene: 7. Germline V CDR1 and CDR2: SEHNR, FQNEAQ (reference sequence). This CDR3 contains 15 residues. The chain's CDR3 is CASSAWTGPNYGYTF. DNA of the CDR3: TGTGCCAGCAGCGCATGGACAGGGCCGAACTATGGCTACACCTTC.

V usage is TRBV20-1 and J usage is TRBJ2-1, with a possible D match to TRBD2 (6 bases). The germline gives CDR1 DFQATT, CDR2 SNEGSKA (reference sequence). The V and J ends lost 0 bases and 12 bases respectively, with 15 bases between them. The CDR3 runs 13 residues. The CDR3 sequence: CSARDRRGMGQFF. The CDR3 nucleotides read TGCAGTGCTAGAGATCGGCGGGGAATGGGGCAGTTCTTC.

For this clonotype: At one of its ends the junction is not consistent with the germline gene, which may arise from a read error. The genes are TRBV6-1 and TRBJ2-3; the D call may be TRBD1 or TRBD2 (6 bases each). CDR3 length: 18 amino acids. Per the germline V gene, CDR1 is MNHNS and CDR2 is SASEGT. The CDR3 reads CAGRDNLEETGEVDTQYF. In DNA form, the CDR3 reads TGTGCCGGCAGGGACAACCTAGAGGAGACGGGAGAGGTAGATACGCAGTATTTT.

This clonotype came up a few times. The chain is built from TRBV4-2 and TRBJ1-2; 8 positions agree with TRBD1. Germline assignment: CDR1 LGHNA and CDR2 YNFKEQ. This CDR3 spans 18 amino acids. Germline trimming cut 3 bases from V and 1 base from J; bases unmatched to any gene: 13. Here the CDR3 reads CASSQRRSGTGLNYGYTF. As DNA, the CDR3 is TGTGCCAGCAGCCAGAGGAGGTCCGGGACAGGCCTTAACTATGGCTACACCTTC.

V is TRBV12-3 or TRBV12-4 and J is TRBJ2-2, with 7 bases aligning to TRBD2. There are 15 residues in the CDR3. Losses at the gene ends were 1 base for V and 4 bases for J; bases not matched to a gene: 3. The CDR3 loop reads CASSLEASGTGELFF. The CDR3 nucleotides are TGTGCCAGCAGTTTAGAGGCTAGCGGCACCGGGGAGCTGTTTTTT.

V and J are TRBV28 and TRBJ2-1; 9 bases map to TRBD2. Germline V gene sequence: CDR1 MDHEN, CDR2 SYDVKM. CDR3 length equals 16 residues. V shed 5 bases and J 9 bases; nucleotides not matched to a gene: 14. The CDR3: CASSTIRLAAEGEQFF. In DNA form, the CDR3 reads TGTGCCAGCAGTACCATCAGACTAGCGGCGGAGGGTGAGCAGTTCTTC.

This clonotype was detected many times. The chain is built from TRBV20-1 and TRBJ2-5; 9 nucleotides line up with TRBD1. Losses at the gene ends were 3 bases for V and 5 bases for J; bases not matched to a gene: 7. The CDR3 has 14 residues. CDR1 DFQATT and CDR2 SNEGSKA come from the germline V gene (reference sequence). This CDR3 is CSASERTGDETQYF. The DNA for the CDR3 is TGCAGTGCTAGCGAACGGACAGGGGACGAGACCCAGTACTTC.

The chain links TRBV7-6 to TRBJ1-5; D gene unclear. This CDR3 is built from 16 residues. Germline CDR1 reads SGHVS; CDR2 reads FNYEAQ. V was cut by 4 bases and J by 2 bases, with 15 bases left in between. The CDR3 region is CASSSGYGDGNQPQHF. Here the CDR3 DNA reads TGTGCCAGCAGCTCCGGGTACGGGGATGGCAATCAGCCCCAGCATTTT.

This clonotype was seen only a few times. The chain joins TRBV19 to TRBJ2-3, with 9 nucleotides matching TRBD2. V lost 10 bases, J lost 1 base, and 12 bases stayed unmatched. The CDR3 covers 16 residues. Germline assignment: CDR1 LNHDA and CDR2 SQIVND (reference sequence). The CDR3 DNA reads as TGTGCCACTCGGTGGGGCGGGAGGGCTGGCACAGATACGCAGTATTTT. Protein sequence: CATRWGGRAGTDTQYF.

In its sample, this clonotype was seen a few times. Sequence at one end of the junction differs from germline and may be a read error. The rearrangement joins TRBV7-7 to TRBJ1-1, with 9 bases aligning to TRBD1. Germline assignment: CDR1 SSHAT and CDR2 FNYEAQ (reference sequence). CDR3 length: 14 amino acids. The DNA of the CDR3 is TGTGCTAGCAGCCCTGGACAGGGGTCCACTGAAGCTTTCTTT. Residues: CASSPGQGSTEAFF. Variable domain in full (rest from reference TRBV7-7 and TRBJ1-1): GAGVSQSPRYKVTKRGQDVTLRCDPISSHATLYWYQQALGQGPEFLTYFNYEAQPDKSGLPSDRFSAERPEGSISTLTIQRTEQRDSAMYRCASSPGQGSTEAFFGQGTRLTVV.

In its sample, this clonotype ranks as medium-sized. This chain connects TRBV7-2 to TRBJ2-3, with D unclear. V dropped 5 bases and J dropped 2 bases, with 23 bases sitting between them. The CDR3 spans 18 residues. Germline values: CDR1 SGHTA, CDR2 FQGNSA. CDR3 loop: CASSIWTLIKDSTDTQYF. CDR3 nucleotide sequence: TGTGCCAGCAGCATATGGACCCTAATCAAAGATTCCACAGATACGCAGTATTTT.

The genes are TRBV7-3 and TRBJ1-1, with D tentatively TRBD1 (5 bases). Trimming pared 6 bases from V and 6 bases from J, leaving 14 bases between. Germline V lookup: CDR1 SGHTA, CDR2 FQGTGA. CDR3 size: 13 residues. The CDR3 sequence is CASSRQRGAEAFF. The CDR3 DNA sequence: TGTGCCAGCAGTCGACAGCGTGGCGCTGAAGCTTTCTTT.